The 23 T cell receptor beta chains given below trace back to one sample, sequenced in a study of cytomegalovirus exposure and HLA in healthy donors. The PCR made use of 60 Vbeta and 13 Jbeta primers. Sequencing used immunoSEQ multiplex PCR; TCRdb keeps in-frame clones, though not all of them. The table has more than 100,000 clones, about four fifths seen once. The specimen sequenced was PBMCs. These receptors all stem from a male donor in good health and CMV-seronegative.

CDR3 protein: CASSVAQGAYEQYF. The CDR3, as DNA: TGTGCCAGCAGTGTTGCACAGGGGGCCTACGAGCAGTACTTC. J is TRBJ2-7 and V is TRBV25-1; 8 bases match TRBD1. Germline V CDR1 and CDR2: MGHDK, SYGVNS. This CDR3 is 14 amino acids long. V dropped 4 bases and J dropped 2; count of bases not matched to a gene: 4.

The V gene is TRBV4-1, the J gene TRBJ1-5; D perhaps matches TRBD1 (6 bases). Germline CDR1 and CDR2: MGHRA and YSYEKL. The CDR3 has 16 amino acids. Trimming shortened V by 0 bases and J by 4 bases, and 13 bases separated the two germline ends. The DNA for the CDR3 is TGCGCCAGCAGCCAAGAGAGACAGGCCCCGAATCAGCCCCAGCATTTT. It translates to CASSQERQAPNQPQHF.

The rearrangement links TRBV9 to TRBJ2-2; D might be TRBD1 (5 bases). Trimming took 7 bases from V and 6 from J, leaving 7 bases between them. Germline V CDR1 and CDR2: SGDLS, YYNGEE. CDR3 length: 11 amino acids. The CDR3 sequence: CASEGAGELFF. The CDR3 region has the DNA TGTGCCAGCGAAGGGGCCGGGGAGCTGTTTTTT.

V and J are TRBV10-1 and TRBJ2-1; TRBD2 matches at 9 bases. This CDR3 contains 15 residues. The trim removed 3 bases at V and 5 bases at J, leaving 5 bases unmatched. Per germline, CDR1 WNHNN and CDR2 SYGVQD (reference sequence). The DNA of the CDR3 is TGCGCCAGCAGTGAAAATCTAGCGGGGCACAATGAGCAGTTCTTC. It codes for CASSENLAGHNEQFF.

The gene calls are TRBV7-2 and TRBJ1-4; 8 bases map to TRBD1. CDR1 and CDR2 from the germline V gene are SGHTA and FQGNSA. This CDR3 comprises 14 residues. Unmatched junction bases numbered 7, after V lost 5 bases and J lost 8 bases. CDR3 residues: CASSQGTGWEKLFF. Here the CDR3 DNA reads TGTGCCAGCAGCCAAGGGACAGGATGGGAAAAACTGTTTTTT.

CDR3 bases: TGCGCCAGCAGCTTCGCCGGTGTCACCGGGGAGCTGTTTTTT. It is translated as CASSFAGVTGELFF. This rearrangement joins TRBV5-1 to TRBJ2-2; D is uncertain. The CDR3 runs to 14 residues. The germline V gene has CDR1 SGHRS and CDR2 YFSETQ. Deletions cut 2 bases from V and 4 bases from J, with 9 bases between.

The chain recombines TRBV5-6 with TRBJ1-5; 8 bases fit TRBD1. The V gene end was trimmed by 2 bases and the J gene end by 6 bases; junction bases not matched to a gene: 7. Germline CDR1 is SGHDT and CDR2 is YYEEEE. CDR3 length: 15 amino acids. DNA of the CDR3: TGTGCCAGCAGCTTACGGCAGGGGGCTTTTCAGCCCCAGCATTTT. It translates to CASSLRQGAFQPQHF.

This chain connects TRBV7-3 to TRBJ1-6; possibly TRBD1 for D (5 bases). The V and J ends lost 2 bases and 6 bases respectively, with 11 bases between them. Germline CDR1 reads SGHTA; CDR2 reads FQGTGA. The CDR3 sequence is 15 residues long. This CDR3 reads CASSLFGGVNSPLHF. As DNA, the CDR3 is TGTGCCAGCAGCTTATTTGGGGGGGTTAATTCACCCCTCCACTTT. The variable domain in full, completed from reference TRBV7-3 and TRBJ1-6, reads GAGVSQTPSNKVTEKGKYVELRCDPISGHTALYWYRQSLGQGPEFLIYFQGTGAADDSGLPNDRFFAVRPEGSVSTLKIQRTERGDSAVYLCASSLFGGVNSPLHFGNGTRLTVT.

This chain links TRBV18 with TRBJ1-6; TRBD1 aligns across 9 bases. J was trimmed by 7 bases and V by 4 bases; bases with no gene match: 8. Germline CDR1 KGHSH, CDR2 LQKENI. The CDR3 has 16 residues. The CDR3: CASSLGTGLVNSPLHF. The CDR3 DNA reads TGTGCCAGCTCACTCGGGACAGGGTTAGTGAATTCACCCCTCCACTTT.

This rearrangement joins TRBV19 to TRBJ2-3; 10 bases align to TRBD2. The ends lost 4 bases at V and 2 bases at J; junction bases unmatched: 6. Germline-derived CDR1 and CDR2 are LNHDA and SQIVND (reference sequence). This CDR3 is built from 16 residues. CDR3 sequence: CASSKLAGSYTDTQYF. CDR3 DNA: TGTGCCAGTAGTAAACTAGCGGGGAGTTACACAGATACGCAGTATTTT.

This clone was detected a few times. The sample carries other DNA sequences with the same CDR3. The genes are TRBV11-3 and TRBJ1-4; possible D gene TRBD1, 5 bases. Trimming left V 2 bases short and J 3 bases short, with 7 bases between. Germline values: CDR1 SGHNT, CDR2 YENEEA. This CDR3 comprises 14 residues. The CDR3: CASSLSGANEKLFF. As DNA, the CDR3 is TGTGCCAGCAGCTTATCGGGGGCTAATGAAAAACTGTTTTTT.

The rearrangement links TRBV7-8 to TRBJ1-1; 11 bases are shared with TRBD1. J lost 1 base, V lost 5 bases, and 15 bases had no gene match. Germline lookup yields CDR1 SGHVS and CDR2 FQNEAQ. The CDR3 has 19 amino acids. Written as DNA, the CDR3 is TGTGCCAGCAGCGCTACCGATCGGACAGGGGGCGTTTGGAACACTGAAGCTTTCTTT. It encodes CASSATDRTGGVWNTEAFF.

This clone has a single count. The CDR3 sequence: CASSDKGKFSPLHF. The CDR3 coding sequence is TGTGCCAGCAGTGATAAGGGGAAGTTTTCACCCCTCCACTTT. J is TRBJ1-6 and V is TRBV6-1; D perhaps matches TRBD1 (5 bases). CDR1 is MNHNS and CDR2 is SASEGT in the germline V gene. This CDR3 comprises 14 residues. V dropped 3 bases and J dropped 9 bases, with 12 bases sitting between them.

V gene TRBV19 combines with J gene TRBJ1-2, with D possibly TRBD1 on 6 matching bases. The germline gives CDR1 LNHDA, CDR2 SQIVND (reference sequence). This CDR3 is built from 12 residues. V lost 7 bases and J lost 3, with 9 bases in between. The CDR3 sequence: CASKPGDYGYTF. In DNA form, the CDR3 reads TGTGCCAGTAAACCAGGGGACTATGGCTACACCTTC.

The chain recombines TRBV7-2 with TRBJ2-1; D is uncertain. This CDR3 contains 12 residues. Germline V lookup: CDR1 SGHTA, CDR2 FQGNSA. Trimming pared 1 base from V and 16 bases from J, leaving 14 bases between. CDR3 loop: CASSLDLGRLFF. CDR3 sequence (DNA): TGTGCCAGCAGCTTAGATTTAGGCCGACTTTTCTTC.

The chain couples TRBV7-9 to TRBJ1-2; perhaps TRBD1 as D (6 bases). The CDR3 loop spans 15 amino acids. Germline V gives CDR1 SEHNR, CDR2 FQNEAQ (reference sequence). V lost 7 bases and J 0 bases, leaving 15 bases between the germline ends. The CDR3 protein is CASNLTGDPNYGYTF. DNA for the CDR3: TGTGCCAGCAACTTGACAGGAGACCCTAACTATGGCTACACCTTC.

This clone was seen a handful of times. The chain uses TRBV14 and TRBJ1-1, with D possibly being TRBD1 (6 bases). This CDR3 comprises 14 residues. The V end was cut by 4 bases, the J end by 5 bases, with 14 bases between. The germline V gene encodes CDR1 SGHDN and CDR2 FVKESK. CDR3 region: CASSPPGRGTEAFF. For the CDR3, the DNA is TGTGCCAGCAGCCCCCCGGGCAGGGGAACTGAAGCTTTCTTT.

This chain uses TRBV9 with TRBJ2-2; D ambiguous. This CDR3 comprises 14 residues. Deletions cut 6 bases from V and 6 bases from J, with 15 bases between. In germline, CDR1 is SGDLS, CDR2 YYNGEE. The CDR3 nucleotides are TGTGCCAGCACCCCCCTTGGAGCTTCCGGGGAGCTGTTTTTT. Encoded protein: CASTPLGASGELFF.

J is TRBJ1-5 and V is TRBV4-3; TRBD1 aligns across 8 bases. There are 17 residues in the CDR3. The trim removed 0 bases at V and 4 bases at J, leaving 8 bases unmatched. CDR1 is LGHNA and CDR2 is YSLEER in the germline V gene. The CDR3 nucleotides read TGCGCCAGCAGCCAAGACTGGGGTCGGACAGGGAATCAGCCCCAGCATTTT. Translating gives CASSQDWGRTGNQPQHF.

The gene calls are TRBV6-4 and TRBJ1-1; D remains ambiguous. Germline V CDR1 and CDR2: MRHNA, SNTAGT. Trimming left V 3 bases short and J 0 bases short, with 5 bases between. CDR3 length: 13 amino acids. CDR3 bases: TGTGCCAGCAGTGAGGGCATGAACACTGAAGCTTTCTTT. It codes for CASSEGMNTEAFF.

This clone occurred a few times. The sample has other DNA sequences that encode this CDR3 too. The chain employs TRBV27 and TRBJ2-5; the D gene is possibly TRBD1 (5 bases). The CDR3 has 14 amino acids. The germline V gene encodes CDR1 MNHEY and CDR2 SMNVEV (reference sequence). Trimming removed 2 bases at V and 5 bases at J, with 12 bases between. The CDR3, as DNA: TGTGCCAGCAGTTTAACAAGGGGTGGGGAGACCCAGTACTTC. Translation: CASSLTRGGETQYF.

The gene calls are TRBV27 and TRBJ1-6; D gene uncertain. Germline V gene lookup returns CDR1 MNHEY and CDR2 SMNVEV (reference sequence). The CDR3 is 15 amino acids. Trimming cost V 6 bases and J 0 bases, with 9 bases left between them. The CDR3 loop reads CASRMEGSYNSPLHF. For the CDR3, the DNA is TGTGCCAGCAGAATGGAGGGCTCCTATAATTCACCCCTCCACTTT.

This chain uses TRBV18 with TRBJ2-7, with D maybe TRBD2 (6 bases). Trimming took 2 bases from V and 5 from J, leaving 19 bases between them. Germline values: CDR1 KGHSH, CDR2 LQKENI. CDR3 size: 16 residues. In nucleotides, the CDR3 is TGTGCCAGCTCACCATATGCGGGGCGGCTAGCTAACGAGCAGTACTTC. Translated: CASSPYAGRLANEQYF. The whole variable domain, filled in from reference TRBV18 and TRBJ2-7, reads NAGVMQNPRHLVRRRGQEARLRCSPMKGHSHVYWYRQLPEEGLKFMVYLQKENIIDESGMPKERFSAEFPKEGPSILRIQQVVRGDSAAYFCASSPYAGRLANEQYFGPGTRLTVT.